One and the same sample provided the 19 T cell receptor beta chains below, sequenced in a study of vaccination and CD4 T cells after COVID-19. The Oncomine TCR Beta short-read assay sequenced DNA from cultured CD4+ T cells. TCRdb reprocessed the PCR reads via MiXCR and lists one record per CDR3 protein. Of 13,000 or so distinct CDR3 sequences in the sample, about 50% were seen once. This sample's treatment: approximately nine-day PBMC culture with coronavirus spike peptide pools or control peptides (ViraFEST assay). Antigens of these TCRs are unknown. What was sequenced was CD4+ T cells from blood, cultured in vitro. The receptors originated from a human donor who had recovered from COVID-19.

The V call is TRBV6-5, the J call TRBJ2-7; 8 positions match TRBD2. The germline CDR1 and CDR2 sequences are MNHEY and SVGAGI. Losses at the gene ends were 6 bases for V and 7 bases for J; bases not matched to a gene: 8. This CDR3 is 13 amino acids long. The CDR3 DNA reads as TGTGCCAGCAGCTACCGCCGGGAGGGAGAGCAGTACTTC. It yields the protein CASSYRREGEQYF.

V is TRBV6-2 or TRBV6-3 and J is TRBJ2-5; weak D call: TRBD2 (5 bases). This CDR3 is 14 amino acids long. Per the germline V gene, CDR1 is MNHEY and CDR2 is SVGEGT. Trimming shortened V by 6 bases and J by 5 bases, and 16 bases separated the two germline ends. The CDR3 nucleotides are TGTGCCAGCAGCGCCGGACCGAGAGGGGAGACCCAGTACTTC. This sequence encodes CASSAGPRGETQYF.

This clonotype was recorded a few times. This sequence joins TRBV2 and TRBJ1-5, with D tentatively TRBD1 (6 bases). The germline V gene encodes CDR1 SNHLY and CDR2 FYNNEI. There are 15 residues in the CDR3. V was trimmed by 4 bases and J by 2 bases, leaving 12 bases between them. CDR3 residues: CASSVGGHGNQPQHF. The CDR3 coding sequence is TGTGCCAGCAGTGTTGGGGGGCATGGCAATCAGCCCCAGCATTTT.

This clonotype was seen only a few times. This chain connects TRBV24-1 to TRBJ1-5, with no clear D. CDR1 is KGHDR and CDR2 is SFDVKD in the germline V gene. This CDR3 has 14 amino acids. The ends were cut back, 3 bases at V and 5 bases at J, with 10 bases in the middle. CDR3 bases: TGTGCCACCAGTGATCCCCGACCTGATCAGCCCCAGCATTTT. Encoded protein: CATSDPRPDQPQHF.

Only a few counts were recorded for this clonotype. The V call is TRBV15, the J call TRBJ1-5; a weak D match, TRBD1 (5 bases). Germline CDR1 reads LNHNV; CDR2 reads YYDKDF (reference sequence). The CDR3 runs to 14 residues. V lost 0 bases and J lost 5, with 8 bases in between. The chain's CDR3 is CATSRDLGDQPQHF. The CDR3 nucleotides are TGTGCCACCAGCAGAGATCTGGGGGATCAGCCCCAGCATTTT.

This clonotype showed up just a few times. The chain recombines TRBV30 with TRBJ2-1, with TRBD1 matching 8 bases. V gave up 7 bases and J gave up 12 bases; unmatched junction bases: 11. The CDR3 totals 12 residues. Germline values: CDR1 GTSNPN, CDR2 SVGIG (reference sequence). CDR3 nucleotides: TGTGCCTATGACAGGGGAGATGTGGGGCAGTTCTTC. It is translated as CAYDRGDVGQFF.

The table lists this clonotype with a few counts. V usage is TRBV20-1 and J usage is TRBJ1-6; the D gene is possibly TRBD1 (6 bases). This CDR3 region has 16 residues. The V gene's germline CDR1 is DFQATT and CDR2 SNEGSKA (reference sequence). V was cut by 0 bases and J by 5 bases, with 14 bases left in between. CDR3 coding DNA: TGCAGTGCTAGAGATCCGGGCAGGGGACATAATTCACCCCTCCACTTT. This translates into CSARDPGRGHNSPLHF.

The chain is built from TRBV5-4 and TRBJ2-5; 7 bases are shared with TRBD2. V gave up 4 bases and J gave up 6 bases; unmatched junction bases: 9. The CDR3 has 14 residues. Germline V gene lookup returns CDR1 SGHNT and CDR2 YYREEE (reference sequence). In nucleotides, the CDR3 is TGTGCCAGCAGCCCCAGCGGGACCCTGAAGACCCAGTACTTC. Amino acid sequence: CASSPSGTLKTQYF.

This clonotype showed up just a few times. CDR3 bases: TGTGCCAGCAGCCGCCCGGGAGAGACGCAGTATTTT. Protein product: CASSRPGETQYF. The rearrangement links TRBV7-2 to TRBJ2-3; a weak D match, TRBD2 (6 bases). Germline V gene sequence: CDR1 SGHTA, CDR2 FQGNSA. CDR3 length equals 12 residues. V was shortened by 5 bases and J by 9 bases, with 12 bases between the two germline ends.

The chain employs TRBV5-1 and TRBJ2-5; a possible D gene is TRBD2 (6 bases). The germline V gene has CDR1 SGHRS and CDR2 YFSETQ. The CDR3 spans 13 residues. V was pared by 4 bases and J by 2 bases, with 9 bases between. The CDR3 loop is CASSEGGQETQYF. CDR3 DNA: TGCGCCAGCAGCGAGGGAGGACAAGAGACCCAGTACTTC. The full variable domain, rest sourced from reference TRBV5-1 and TRBJ2-5, is KAGVTQTPRYLIKTRGQQVTLSCSPISGHRSVSWYQQTPGQGLQFLFEYFSETQRNKGNFPGRFSGRQFSNSRSEMNVSTLELGDSALYLCASSEGGQETQYFGPGTRLLVL.

The J gene is TRBJ2-1, the V gene TRBV19; D is ambiguous. V shed 7 bases and J shed 0 bases, with 1 base lying between them. This CDR3 region has 11 residues. CDR1 is LNHDA, CDR2 SQIVND, per germline (reference sequence). This CDR3 reads CASTSYNEQFF. CDR3 DNA sequence: TGTGCCAGTACCTCCTACAATGAGCAGTTCTTC.

The chain has TRBV10-3 and TRBJ2-1, with TRBD2 identical over 9 bases. The CDR3 covers 14 residues. V gave up 7 bases and J gave up 7 bases; unmatched junction bases: 8. Germline V gene lookup returns CDR1 ENHRY and CDR2 SYGVKD. The CDR3 loop is CAIKREARVNEQFF. CDR3 DNA: TGTGCCATCAAGCGGGAGGCCAGGGTAAATGAGCAGTTCTTC.

The chain links TRBV10-3 to TRBJ2-1; 10 nucleotides match TRBD2. CDR3 length: 17 amino acids. The germline V gene has CDR1 ENHRY and CDR2 SYGVKD. The ends lost 6 bases at V and 2 bases at J; junction bases unmatched: 10. CDR3 sequence: CAIRGLAGGVPYNEQFF. The DNA of the CDR3 is TGTGCCATCAGGGGATTAGCGGGAGGAGTACCCTACAATGAGCAGTTCTTC.

Only one count was recorded for this clonotype. V is TRBV7-3 and J is TRBJ2-1; D is unclear. Germline CDR1 SGHTA, CDR2 FQGTGA. The CDR3 sequence is 13 residues long. Trimming stripped 5 bases from V and 5 bases from J, with 10 bases between. In nucleotides, the CDR3 is TGTGCCAGCAGCCTCACCCAGGACAATGAGCAGTTCTTC. This gives the protein CASSLTQDNEQFF.

The rearrangement links TRBV6-2 or TRBV6-3 to TRBJ2-2, with 9 bases identical to TRBD2. V lost 3 bases and J lost 5; bases outside the gene matches: 10. The CDR3 sequence is 17 residues long. From germline, CDR1 is MNHEY and CDR2 SVGEGT. The CDR3 DNA reads as TGTGCCAGCAGTTATATGGGCGGGAGGGCCCGGACCGGGGAGCTGTTTTTT. Its protein product is CASSYMGGRARTGELFF.

This clonotype was observed a handful of times. V gene TRBV20-1 combines with J gene TRBJ2-3; a weak D match, TRBD2 (5 bases). Trimming took 5 bases from V and 8 from J, leaving 23 bases between them. The CDR3 extends over 15 amino acids. Germline CDR1 is DFQATT and CDR2 is SNEGSKA (reference sequence). CDR3 coding DNA: TGCAGTGCTCGCCCCCTAGCTCACGATAGTGGTACGCAGTATTTT. It specifies CSARPLAHDSGTQYF.

The chain carries TRBV5-1 and TRBJ2-2, with a tentative D call TRBD1 (6 bases). This CDR3 comprises 15 residues. With 7 bases removed from V and 5 bases from J, the gap between germline ends came to 18 bases. CDR1 is SGHRS, CDR2 YFSETQ, per germline. Written as DNA, the CDR3 is TGCGCCAGCGCAGCGGCCAGGGGTGGTACCGGGGAGCTGTTTTTT. This codes for CASAAARGGTGELFF.

The chain uses TRBV7-9 and TRBJ2-5, with a tentative D call TRBD2 (5 bases). Germline lookup yields CDR1 SEHNR and CDR2 FQNEAQ (reference sequence). This CDR3 region has 13 residues. Trimming cost V 2 bases and J 4 bases, with 8 bases left between them. This CDR3 is CASSLPSRETQYF. The CDR3 nucleotides read TGTGCCAGCAGCTTACCTAGCCGAGAGACCCAGTACTTC.

This chain uses TRBV7-2 with TRBJ2-5; D unclear. Trimming took 3 bases from V and 5 from J, leaving 10 bases between them. The CDR3 is 13 amino acids. Germline V gives CDR1 SGHTA, CDR2 FQGNSA. The CDR3 protein is CASSFGGVETQYF. The CDR3 nucleotides are TGTGCCAGCAGCTTCGGTGGGGTTGAGACCCAGTACTTC.